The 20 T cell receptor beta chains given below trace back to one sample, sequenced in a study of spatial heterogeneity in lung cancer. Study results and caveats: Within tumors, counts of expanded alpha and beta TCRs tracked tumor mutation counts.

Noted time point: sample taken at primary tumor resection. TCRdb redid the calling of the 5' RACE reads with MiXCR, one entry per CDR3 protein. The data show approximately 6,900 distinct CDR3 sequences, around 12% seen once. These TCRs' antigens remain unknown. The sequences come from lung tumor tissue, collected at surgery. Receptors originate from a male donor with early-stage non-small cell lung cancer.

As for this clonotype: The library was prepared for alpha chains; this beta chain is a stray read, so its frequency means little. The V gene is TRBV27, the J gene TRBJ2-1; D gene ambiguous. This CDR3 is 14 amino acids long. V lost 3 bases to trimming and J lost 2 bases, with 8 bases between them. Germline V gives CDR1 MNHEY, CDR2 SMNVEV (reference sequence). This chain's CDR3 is CASSLGRPYNEQFF. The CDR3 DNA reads TGTGCCAGCAGTTTGGGCAGACCCTACAATGAGCAGTTCTTC.

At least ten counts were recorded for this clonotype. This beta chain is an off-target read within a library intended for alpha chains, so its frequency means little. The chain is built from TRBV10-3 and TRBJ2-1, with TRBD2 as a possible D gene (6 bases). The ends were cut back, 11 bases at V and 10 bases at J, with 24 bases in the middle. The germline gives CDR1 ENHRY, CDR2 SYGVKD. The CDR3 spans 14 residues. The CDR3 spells CAATSSPHPWEQFF. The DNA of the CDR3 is TGTGCCGCGACTAGTTCCCCTCACCCATGGGAGCAGTTCTTC.

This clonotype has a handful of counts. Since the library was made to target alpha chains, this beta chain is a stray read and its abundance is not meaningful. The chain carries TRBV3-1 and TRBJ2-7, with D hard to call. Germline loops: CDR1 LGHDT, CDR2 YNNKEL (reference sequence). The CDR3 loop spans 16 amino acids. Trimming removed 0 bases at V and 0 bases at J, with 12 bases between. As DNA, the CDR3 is TGTGCCAGCAGCCAAGATAATCCTGCCAGCTCCTACGAGCAGTACTTC. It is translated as CASSQDNPASSYEQYF.

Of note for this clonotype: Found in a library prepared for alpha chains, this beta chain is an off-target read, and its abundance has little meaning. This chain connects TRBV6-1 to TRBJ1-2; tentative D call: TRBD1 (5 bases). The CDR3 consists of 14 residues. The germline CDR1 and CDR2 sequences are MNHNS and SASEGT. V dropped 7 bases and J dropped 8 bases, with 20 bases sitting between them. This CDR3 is CASNYEGRLWGYTF. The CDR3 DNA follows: TGTGCCAGCAATTACGAGGGACGATTGTGGGGCTACACCTTC.

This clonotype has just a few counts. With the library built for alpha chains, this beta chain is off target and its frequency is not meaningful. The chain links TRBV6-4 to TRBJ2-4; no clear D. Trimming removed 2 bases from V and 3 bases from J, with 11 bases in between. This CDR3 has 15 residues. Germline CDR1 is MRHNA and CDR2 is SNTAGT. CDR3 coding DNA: TGTGCCAGCAGTGACGGAGCATGGGACAAAAACATTCAGTACTTC. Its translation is CASSDGAWDKNIQYF.

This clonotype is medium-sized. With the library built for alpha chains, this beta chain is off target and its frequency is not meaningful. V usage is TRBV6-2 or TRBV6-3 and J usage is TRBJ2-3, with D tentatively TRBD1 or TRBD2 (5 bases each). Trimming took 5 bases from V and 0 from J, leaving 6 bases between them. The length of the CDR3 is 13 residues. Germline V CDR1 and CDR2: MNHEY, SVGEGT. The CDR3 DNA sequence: TGTGCCAGCAGTCGGGACAGCACAGATACGCAGTATTTT. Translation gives CASSRDSTDTQYF.

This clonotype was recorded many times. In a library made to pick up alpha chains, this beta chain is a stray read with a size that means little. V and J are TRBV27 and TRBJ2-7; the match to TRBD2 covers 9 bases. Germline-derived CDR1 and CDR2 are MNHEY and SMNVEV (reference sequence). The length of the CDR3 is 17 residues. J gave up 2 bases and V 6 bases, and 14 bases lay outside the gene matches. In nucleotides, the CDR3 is TGTGCCAGCAGACGAAGGGCCGGGACTAGCCAAGCCTACGAGCAGTACTTC. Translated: CASRRRAGTSQAYEQYF.

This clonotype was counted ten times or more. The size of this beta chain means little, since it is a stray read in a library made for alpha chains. CDR3 in DNA: TGCAGTGCTAGAGACCCTGGGCGGGGGTACGAGCAGTACTTC. Protein sequence: CSARDPGRGYEQYF. The rearrangement links TRBV20-1 to TRBJ2-7, with TRBD2 matching 7 bases. The trim removed 0 bases at V and 4 bases at J, leaving 6 bases unmatched. CDR1 DFQATT and CDR2 SNEGSKA come from the germline V gene (reference sequence). This CDR3 is 14 amino acids long.

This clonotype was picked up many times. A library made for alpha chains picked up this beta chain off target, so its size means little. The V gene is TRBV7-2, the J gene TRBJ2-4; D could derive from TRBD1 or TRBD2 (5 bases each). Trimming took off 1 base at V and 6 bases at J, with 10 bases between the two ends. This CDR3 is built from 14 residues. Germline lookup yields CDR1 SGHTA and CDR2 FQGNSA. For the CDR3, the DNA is TGTGCCAGCAGCTTAGATCCAGGGAGAAACATTCAGTACTTC. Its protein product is CASSLDPGRNIQYF.

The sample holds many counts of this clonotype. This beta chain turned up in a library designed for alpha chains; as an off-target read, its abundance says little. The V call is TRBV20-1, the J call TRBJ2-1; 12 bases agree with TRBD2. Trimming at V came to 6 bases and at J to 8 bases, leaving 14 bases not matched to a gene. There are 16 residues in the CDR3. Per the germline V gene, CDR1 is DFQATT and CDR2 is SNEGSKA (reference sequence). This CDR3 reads CSALVPLAGGPHEQFF. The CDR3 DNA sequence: TGCAGTGCCCTAGTCCCTCTAGCGGGAGGGCCCCATGAGCAGTTCTTC.

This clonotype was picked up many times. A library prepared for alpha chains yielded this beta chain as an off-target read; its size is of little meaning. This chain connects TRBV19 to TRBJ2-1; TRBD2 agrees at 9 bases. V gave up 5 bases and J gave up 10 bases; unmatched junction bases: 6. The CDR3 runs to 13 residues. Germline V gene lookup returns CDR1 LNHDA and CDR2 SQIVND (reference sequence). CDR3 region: CASSQAAGGEQFF. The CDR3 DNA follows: TGTGCCAGTAGTCAGGCGGCGGGAGGGGAGCAGTTCTTC.

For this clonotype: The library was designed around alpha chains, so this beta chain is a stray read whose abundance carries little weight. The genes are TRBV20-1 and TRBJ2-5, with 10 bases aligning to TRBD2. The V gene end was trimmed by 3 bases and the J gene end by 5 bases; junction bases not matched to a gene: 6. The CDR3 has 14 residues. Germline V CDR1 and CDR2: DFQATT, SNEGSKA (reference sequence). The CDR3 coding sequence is TGCAGTGCTAGGATAGCGGGAGGTGGGGAGACCCAGTACTTC. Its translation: CSARIAGGGETQYF.

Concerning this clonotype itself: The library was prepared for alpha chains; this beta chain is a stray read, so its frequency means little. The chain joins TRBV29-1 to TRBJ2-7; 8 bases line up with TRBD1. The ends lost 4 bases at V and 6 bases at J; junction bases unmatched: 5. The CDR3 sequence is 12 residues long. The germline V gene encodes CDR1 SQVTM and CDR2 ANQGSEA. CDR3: CSVGTGPREQYF. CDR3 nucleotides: TGCAGCGTTGGGACAGGGCCTCGCGAGCAGTACTTC.

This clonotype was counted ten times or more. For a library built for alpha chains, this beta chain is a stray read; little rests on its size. CDR3 nucleotide sequence: TGCAGCGTCCGCGCCGGGACAGACCTCTACGAGCAGTACTTC. Translating gives CSVRAGTDLYEQYF. The chain has TRBV29-1 and TRBJ2-7, with 7 bases that match TRBD1. Germline CDR1 SQVTM, CDR2 ANQGSEA. The ends lost 6 bases at V and 3 bases at J; junction bases unmatched: 11. The length of the CDR3 is 14 residues.

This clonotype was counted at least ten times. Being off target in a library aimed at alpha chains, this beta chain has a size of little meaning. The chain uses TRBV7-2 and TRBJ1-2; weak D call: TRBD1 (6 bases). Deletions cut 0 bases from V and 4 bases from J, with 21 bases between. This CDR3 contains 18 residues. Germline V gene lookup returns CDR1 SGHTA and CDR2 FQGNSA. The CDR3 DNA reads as TGTGCCAGCAGCTTAGCAGGGTCAGGCGGGGGCATCATCTATGGCTACACCTTC. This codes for CASSLAGSGGGIIYGYTF.

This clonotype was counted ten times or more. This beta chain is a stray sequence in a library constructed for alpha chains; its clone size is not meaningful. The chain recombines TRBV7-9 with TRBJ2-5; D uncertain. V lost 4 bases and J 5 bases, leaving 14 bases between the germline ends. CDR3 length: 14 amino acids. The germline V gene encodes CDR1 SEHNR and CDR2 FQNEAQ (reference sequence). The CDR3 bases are TGTGCCAGCAGCTCCGAATTGCCCGCGGAGACCCAGTACTTC. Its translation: CASSSELPAETQYF.

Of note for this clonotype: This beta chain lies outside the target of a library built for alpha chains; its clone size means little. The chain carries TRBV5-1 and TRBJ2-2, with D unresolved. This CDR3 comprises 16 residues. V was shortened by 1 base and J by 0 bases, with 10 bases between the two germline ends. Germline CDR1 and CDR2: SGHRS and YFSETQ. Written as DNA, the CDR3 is TGCGCCAGCAGCTTGTCCGCGTTCGCGAACACCGGGGAGCTGTTTTTT. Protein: CASSLSAFANTGELFF.

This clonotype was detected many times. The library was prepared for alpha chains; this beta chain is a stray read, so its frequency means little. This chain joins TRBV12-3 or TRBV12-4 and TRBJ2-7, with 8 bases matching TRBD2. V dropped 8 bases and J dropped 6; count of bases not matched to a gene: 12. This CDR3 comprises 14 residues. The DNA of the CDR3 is TGTGCCAGCGGGACCGGGACTAGGTCTGGCGAGCAGTACTTC. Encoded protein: CASGTGTRSGEQYF.

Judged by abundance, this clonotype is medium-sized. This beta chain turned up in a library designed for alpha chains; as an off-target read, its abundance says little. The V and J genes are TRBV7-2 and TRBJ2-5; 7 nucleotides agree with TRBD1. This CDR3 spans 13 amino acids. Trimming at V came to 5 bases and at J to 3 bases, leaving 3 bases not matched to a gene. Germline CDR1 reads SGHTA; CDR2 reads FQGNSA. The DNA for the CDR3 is TGTGCCAGCAGCGTCAGGGGGAAAGAGACCCAGTACTTC. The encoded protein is CASSVRGKETQYF.

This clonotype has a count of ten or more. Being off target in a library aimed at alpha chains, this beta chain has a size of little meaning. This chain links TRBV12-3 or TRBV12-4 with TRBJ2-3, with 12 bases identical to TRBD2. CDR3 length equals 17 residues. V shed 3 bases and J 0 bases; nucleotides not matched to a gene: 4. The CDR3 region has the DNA TGTGCCAGCAGTTTCAGACTAGCGGGGGTTAGCACAGATACGCAGTATTTT. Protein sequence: CASSFRLAGVSTDTQYF.